The rows below give T cell receptor beta chains drawn from one sample of a study of T-cell memory formation after mild COVID-19. A single record per CDR3 protein comes from TCRdb applying MiXCR to the 5' RACE reads. Of some 69,000 distinct CDR3 sequences detected, around 17% appear once; the ten largest clones hold 25% to 35%. The source material was PBMCs or a T cell subset sorted from them (not recorded which). These TCRs come from an adult woman who had mild COVID-19 (a few samples of this study predate the infection). Cell type and time point are not known. The CDR3 runs from the conserved cysteine through the conserved F or W. The D gene is left open where the match is weak. Rows may omit the clone size; those that give it use once, few, many or a size class.

d_gene: TRBD2; v_gene: TRBV4-3; abundance: few; len: 17; j_gene: TRBJ2-1; CDR3aa: CASSQDLAGGLENEQFF; CDR3nt: TGCGCCAGCAGCCAAGATCTAGCGGGAGGGCTCGAAAATGAGCAGTTCTTC
d_gene: TRBD1; v_gene: TRBV30; abundance: -; len: 16; j_gene: TRBJ1-2; CDR3aa: CAWIRPSDRHFYGYTF; CDR3nt: TGTGCCTGGATTCGCCCCTCGGACAGGCACTTCTATGGCTACACCTTC
d_gene: TRBD1; v_gene: TRBV14; abundance: few; len: 12; j_gene: TRBJ2-1; CDR3aa: CASSQGQGTQFF; CDR3nt: TGTGCCAGCAGCCAGGGACAGGGTACGCAGTTCTTC
d_gene: -; v_gene: TRBV29-1; abundance: -; len: 14; j_gene: TRBJ2-7; CDR3aa: CSVEGENRAYEQYF; CDR3nt: TGCAGCGTTGAAGGAGAGAACCGAGCCTACGAGCAGTACTTC
d_gene: TRBD2; v_gene: TRBV5-6; abundance: many; len: 13; j_gene: TRBJ2-2; CDR3aa: CASSGGLAGELFF; CDR3nt: TGTGCCAGCAGCGGCGGACTAGCGGGGGAGCTGTTTTTT
d_gene: TRBD2; v_gene: TRBV5-1; abundance: -; len: 14; j_gene: TRBJ2-7; CDR3aa: CASRRTSGAQEQYF; CDR3nt: TGCGCCAGCAGGAGGACTAGCGGGGCTCAGGAGCAGTACTTC
d_gene: -; v_gene: TRBV27; abundance: few; len: 12; j_gene: TRBJ2-1; CDR3aa: CASSLPNNEQFF; CDR3nt: TGTGCCAGCAGTTTACCGAACAATGAGCAGTTCTTC
d_gene: -; v_gene: TRBV20-1; abundance: -; len: 10; j_gene: TRBJ2-1; CDR3aa: CSAREDEQFF; CDR3nt: TGCAGTGCTAGAGAGGATGAGCAGTTCTTC
d_gene: TRBD1; v_gene: TRBV20-1; abundance: -; len: 14; j_gene: TRBJ1-5; CDR3aa: CSAGGTGPNQPQHF; CDR3nt: TGCAGTGCTGGCGGGACAGGACCCAATCAGCCCCAGCATTTT
d_gene: -; v_gene: TRBV5-6; abundance: -; len: 18; j_gene: TRBJ1-3; CDR3aa: CASSSVGATYRSGNTIYF; CDR3nt: TGTGCCAGCAGCTCCGTCGGGGCTACCTATAGGTCTGGAAACACCATATATTTT
d_gene: -; v_gene: TRBV5-1; abundance: few; len: 13; j_gene: TRBJ2-1; CDR3aa: CASSSLGYNEQFF; CDR3nt: TGCGCCAGCAGCTCCCTCGGGTACAATGAGCAGTTCTTC
d_gene: TRBD2; v_gene: TRBV5-1; abundance: -; len: 24; j_gene: TRBJ2-3; CDR3aa: CASSSHPAINLAARVDFPSDTQYF; CDR3nt: TGCGCCAGCAGCTCTCACCCGGCCATAAATCTAGCGGCCCGCGTGGACTTCCCCTCGGATACGCAGTATTTT
d_gene: -; v_gene: TRBV6-5; abundance: -; len: 12; j_gene: TRBJ2-7; CDR3aa: CASRDPASEQYF; CDR3nt: TGTGCCAGCCGAGACCCAGCCTCCGAGCAGTACTTC
d_gene: -; v_gene: TRBV12-3/TRBV12-4; abundance: -; len: 14; j_gene: TRBJ2-5; CDR3aa: CASSPLTGEETQYF; CDR3nt: TGTGCCAGCAGTCCATTAACGGGTGAAGAGACCCAGTACTTC
d_gene: TRBD1; v_gene: TRBV4-3; abundance: few; len: 15; j_gene: TRBJ1-6; CDR3aa: CASSQRGQRNSPLHF; CDR3nt: TGCGCCAGCAGCCAACGGGGACAGAGGAATTCACCCCTCCACTTT
d_gene: -; v_gene: TRBV12-3/TRBV12-4; abundance: few; len: 14; j_gene: TRBJ2-7; CDR3aa: CASSPGGTAYEQYF; CDR3nt: TGTGCCAGCAGTCCCGGCGGGACTGCCTACGAGCAGTACTTC
d_gene: TRBD1; v_gene: TRBV12-3/TRBV12-4; abundance: medium-sized; len: 13; j_gene: TRBJ2-7; CDR3aa: CASSLGTGDEQYF; CDR3nt: TGTGCCAGCAGTCTCGGGACAGGGGACGAGCAGTACTTC
d_gene: -; v_gene: TRBV7-9; abundance: -; len: 15; j_gene: TRBJ2-7; CDR3aa: CASSPGSRLAYEQYF; CDR3nt: TGTGCCAGCAGCCCCGGTAGTCGACTGGCATACGAGCAGTACTTC
d_gene: TRBD2; v_gene: TRBV4-3; abundance: -; len: 16; j_gene: TRBJ2-5; CDR3aa: CASSQGAGGVLETQYF; CDR3nt: TGCGCCAGCAGCCAAGGGGCGGGAGGGGTATTAGAGACCCAGTACTTC
d_gene: -; v_gene: TRBV30; abundance: few; len: 12; j_gene: TRBJ2-1; CDR3aa: CAWSVGGAEQFF; CDR3nt: TGTGCCTGGAGTGTAGGGGGGGCAGAGCAGTTCTTC
d_gene: -; v_gene: TRBV29-1; abundance: few; len: 13; j_gene: TRBJ2-7; CDR3aa: CSGKIIGRDEQYF; CDR3nt: TGCAGCGGTAAAATAATCGGACGGGACGAGCAGTACTTC
d_gene: -; v_gene: TRBV20-1; abundance: few; len: 16; j_gene: TRBJ2-2; CDR3aa: CSARDWSGPVTGELFF; CDR3nt: TGCAGTGCTAGAGATTGGAGCGGACCGGTGACCGGGGAGCTGTTTTTT
d_gene: -; v_gene: TRBV15; abundance: -; len: 16; j_gene: TRBJ1-3; CDR3aa: CATSRDGTGSGNTIYF; CDR3nt: TGTGCCACCAGCAGAGATGGGACGGGCTCTGGAAACACCATATATTTT
d_gene: TRBD2; v_gene: TRBV9; abundance: few; len: 14; j_gene: TRBJ2-7; CDR3aa: CASSSGLEPNEQYF; CDR3nt: TGTGCCAGCAGCTCCGGACTAGAACCGAACGAGCAGTACTTC
d_gene: -; v_gene: TRBV19; abundance: few; len: 14; j_gene: TRBJ2-7; CDR3aa: CASSEDSFNYEQYF; CDR3nt: TGTGCCAGTAGCGAAGACAGTTTTAACTACGAGCAGTACTTC
d_gene: -; v_gene: TRBV15; abundance: many; len: 16; j_gene: TRBJ2-2; CDR3aa: CATSSPGQGDTGELFF; CDR3nt: TGTGCCACCAGCAGCCCGGGGCAGGGAGACACCGGGGAGCTGTTTTTT
d_gene: TRBD1; v_gene: TRBV5-1; abundance: few; len: 15; j_gene: TRBJ2-3; CDR3aa: CASCLGQGSHDTQYF; CDR3nt: TGCGCCAGCTGTCTCGGACAGGGCTCACATGATACGCAGTATTTT
d_gene: TRBD2; v_gene: TRBV4-1; abundance: few; len: 16; j_gene: TRBJ2-1; CDR3aa: CASSQRVGGSYNEQFF; CDR3nt: TGCGCCAGCAGCCAAAGAGTGGGGGGGAGTTACAATGAGCAGTTCTTC
d_gene: TRBD1; v_gene: TRBV12-3/TRBV12-4; abundance: few; len: 16; j_gene: TRBJ2-7; CDR3aa: CASSHTQGKLPYEQYF; CDR3nt: TGTGCCAGCAGCCACACACAGGGGAAACTCCCCTACGAGCAGTACTTC
d_gene: -; v_gene: TRBV7-3; abundance: few; len: 15; j_gene: TRBJ2-1; CDR3aa: CASSLEGAGYNEQFF; CDR3nt: TGTGCCAGCAGCTTAGAGGGGGCGGGATACAATGAGCAGTTCTTC